This entry features one T cell receptor beta chain sequence. The source of the sample is a study of cytomegalovirus exposure and HLA in healthy donors. Primers included in the PCR were 60 Vbeta and 13 Jbeta primers. Using immunoSEQ multiplex PCR, the repertoire was profiled, and TCRdb retains in-frame clones only, with some absent. Of about 96,000 clones listed, around 80% are singletons. The sample taken for sequencing was PBMCs. The receptor was isolated from a man aged 25 to 45 in good health and CMV-seronegative.

The CDR3 here is CASTLGGGGNQPQHF. The CDR3 DNA is TGTGCCAGCACCTTAGGAGGGGGGGGCAATCAGCCCCAGCATTTT. J is TRBJ1-5 and V is TRBV2, with a weak D call TRBD1 (6 bases). This CDR3 has 15 amino acids. V dropped 7 bases and J dropped 2 bases, with 15 bases sitting between them. CDR1 and CDR2 (germline): SNHLY, FYNNEI.